Listed here are 32 T cell receptor beta chains from one sample, sequenced in a study of CD8+ T cells in alopecia areata. Reverse transcription of extracted RNA yielded cDNA, which provided the sequencing template. Sequencing used immunoSEQ multiplex PCR; TCRdb keeps in-frame clones, though not all of them. The table includes about 99,000 clones, under 90% detected once. As for treatment: oral pan-JAK inhibitor, 5-10 mg twice daily. The specimen comprised CD8+ T cells sorted from blood, sampled between weeks 30 and 35, from a patient treated with tofacitinib. Source of these receptors: a human donor with alopecia areata.

V usage is TRBV11-2 and J usage is TRBJ2-7, with D tentatively TRBD1 (6 bases). Between the trimmed V and J ends, which lost 5 bases and 0 bases, there was a span of 17 bases. The CDR3 is made up of 16 amino acids. Germline CDR1 SGHAT, CDR2 FQNNGV. The CDR3, as DNA: TGTGCCAGCAGCGCCTCATTCAGGGGTCTCTCCTACGAGCAGTACTTC. Translated: CASSASFRGLSYEQYF.

V usage is TRBV5-6 and J usage is TRBJ2-3; tentative D call: TRBD1 (6 bases). Trimming removed 5 bases from V and 2 bases from J, with 15 bases in between. Germline CDR1 SGHDT, CDR2 YYEEEE. This CDR3 is 15 amino acids long. CDR3 region: CASRPDGQYTDTQYF. The CDR3 DNA sequence: TGTGCCAGCAGGCCGGACGGACAGTACACAGATACGCAGTATTTT.

The V call is TRBV27, the J call TRBJ2-4; D uncertain. The CDR3 has 15 amino acids. V was cut by 2 bases and J by 0 bases, with 8 bases left in between. The germline CDR1 and CDR2 sequences are MNHEY and SMNVEV (reference sequence). This chain's CDR3 is CASSLGGLAKNIQYF. The CDR3 bases are TGTGCCAGCAGTTTAGGTGGCTTAGCCAAAAACATTCAGTACTTC.

V and J are TRBV7-9 and TRBJ2-1; D unclear. Germline CDR1 SEHNR, CDR2 FQNEAQ (reference sequence). V was clipped by 7 bases and J by 10 bases, with 20 bases between them. The CDR3 has 14 residues. CDR3 region: CASNYLLTLTEQFF. The CDR3 coding sequence is TGTGCCAGCAATTACTTACTTACTTTAACGGAGCAGTTCTTC.

This sequence joins TRBV10-1 and TRBJ2-1; tentatively, D is TRBD1 (5 bases). This CDR3 is built from 13 residues. V dropped 3 bases and J dropped 7 bases, with 10 bases sitting between them. Germline assignment: CDR1 WNHNN and CDR2 SYGVQD (reference sequence). CDR3 coding DNA: TGCGCCAGCAGTGAATTGCCAGGGAATGAGCAGTTCTTC. Translating gives CASSELPGNEQFF.

The V and J genes are TRBV7-8 and TRBJ2-2; D is uncertain. The CDR3 is 12 amino acids. Germline loops: CDR1 SGHVS, CDR2 FQNEAQ. The V and J ends lost 5 bases and 2 bases respectively, with 3 bases between them. The CDR3, as DNA: TGTGCCAGCAGCCCAAACACCGGGGAGCTGTTTTTT. Its translation: CASSPNTGELFF.

V is TRBV29-1 and J is TRBJ2-5, with 7 positions matching TRBD1. The CDR3 extends over 12 amino acids. Trimming took 4 bases from V and 5 from J; bases not matched to a gene: 4. Germline CDR1 is SQVTM and CDR2 is ANQGSEA. This CDR3 reads CSVVTGIETQYF. CDR3 coding DNA: TGCAGCGTTGTGACAGGGATTGAGACCCAGTACTTC.

This clone was observed a single time. The CDR3 sequence is CASSLALNYEQYF. CDR3 nucleotides: TGTGCCAGCAGTTTGGCTTTAAACTACGAGCAGTACTTC. This chain connects TRBV27 to TRBJ2-7; D gene unclear. The germline CDR1 and CDR2 sequences are MNHEY and SMNVEV (reference sequence). V lost 3 bases to trimming and J lost 3 bases, with 9 bases between them. The CDR3 contains 13 residues.

The chain has TRBV5-1 and TRBJ2-3; 13 positions agree with TRBD2. Germline lookup yields CDR1 SGHRS and CDR2 YFSETQ. Unmatched junction bases numbered 8, after V lost 4 bases and J lost 3 bases. This CDR3 comprises 17 residues. The chain's CDR3 is CASSVRLAGGRTDTQYF. The CDR3 region has the DNA TGCGCCAGCAGCGTCCGACTAGCGGGGGGTCGGACAGATACGCAGTATTTT.

The J gene is TRBJ2-7, the V gene TRBV27; 13 nucleotides line up with TRBD2. Germline trimming cut 2 bases from V and 7 bases from J; bases unmatched to any gene: 11. Per the germline V gene, CDR1 is MNHEY and CDR2 is SMNVEV (reference sequence). There are 17 residues in the CDR3. CDR3 coding DNA: TGTGCCAGCAGTTTAAATCCCCTACTAGCGGGGGGGAAGGAGCAGTACTTC. It is translated as CASSLNPLLAGGKEQYF.

V gene TRBV13 combines with J gene TRBJ2-7; tentatively, D is TRBD2 (6 bases). CDR3 size: 14 residues. V was shortened by 5 bases and J by 2 bases, with 13 bases between the two germline ends. The germline CDR1 and CDR2 sequences are PRHDT and FYEKMQ (reference sequence). CDR3 region: CASSPMGLPYEQYF. The DNA for the CDR3 is TGTGCCAGCAGCCCAATGGGACTTCCCTACGAGCAGTACTTC.

This chain links TRBV27 with TRBJ2-7; possibly TRBD1 for D (5 bases). V lost 0 bases and J 5 bases, leaving 11 bases between the germline ends. Germline V gene data show CDR1 as MNHEY and CDR2 as SMNVEV (reference sequence). CDR3 length: 14 amino acids. CDR3 residues: CASSLSPGFNEQYF. DNA for the CDR3: TGTGCCAGCAGTTTATCGCCAGGGTTCAACGAGCAGTACTTC.

The V gene is TRBV11-2, the J gene TRBJ2-1, with 8 bases identical to TRBD2. The CDR3 is 15 residues long. Germline trimming cut 7 bases from V and 8 bases from J; bases unmatched to any gene: 13. Germline loops: CDR1 SGHAT, CDR2 FQNNGV. The CDR3 loop is CASTPRTSIFDEQFF. CDR3 nucleotides: TGTGCCAGCACCCCTCGGACTAGCATATTTGATGAGCAGTTCTTC.

This chain uses TRBV19 with TRBJ1-4; TRBD1 is a possible D gene (5 bases). V lost 8 bases, J lost 4 bases, and 20 bases lay in between. From germline, CDR1 is LNHDA and CDR2 SQIVND (reference sequence). The length of the CDR3 is 16 residues. CDR3 sequence: CASSRREGRLNEKLFF. CDR3 sequence (DNA): TGTGCCAGTTCGCGCCGAGAGGGGCGCCTTAATGAAAAACTGTTTTTT.

The chain has TRBV5-1 and TRBJ1-5; D not certain. V lost 0 bases, J lost 0 bases, and 13 bases lay in between. CDR1 SGHRS and CDR2 YFSETQ come from the germline V gene. This CDR3 spans 17 amino acids. The CDR3 nucleotides read TGCGCCAGCAGCTTGGATTGGCCAAACGATAGCAATCAGCCCCAGCATTTT. It yields the protein CASSLDWPNDSNQPQHF.

The rearrangement joins TRBV10-2 to TRBJ2-5; 7 positions agree with TRBD1. J lost 3 bases, V lost 3 bases, and 4 bases had no gene match. The CDR3 runs 14 residues. Germline V CDR1 and CDR2: WSHSY, SAAADI. CDR3 protein: CASSERGTEETQYF. DNA of the CDR3: TGCGCCAGCAGTGAACGAGGGACAGAAGAGACCCAGTACTTC.

This chain joins TRBV7-9 and TRBJ1-2; D call uncertain. The germline V gene encodes CDR1 SEHNR and CDR2 FQNEAQ (reference sequence). The CDR3 is 14 amino acids. Trimming stripped 1 base from V and 0 bases from J, with 6 bases between. The CDR3 sequence is CASSLDGANYGYTF. The CDR3 DNA follows: TGTGCCAGCAGCTTAGACGGGGCTAACTATGGCTACACCTTC.

This chain uses TRBV6-1 with TRBJ2-2, with D perhaps TRBD1 (5 bases). This CDR3 has 17 residues. Trimming shortened V by 1 base and J by 1 base, and 13 bases separated the two germline ends. CDR1 MNHNS and CDR2 SASEGT come from the germline V gene. CDR3 sequence: CASSEEIFGQNTGELFF. The CDR3 DNA follows: TGTGCCAGCAGTGAAGAGATTTTTGGACAGAACACCGGGGAGCTGTTTTTT.

The table lists this clone with a count of one. This chain joins TRBV7-8 and TRBJ2-7; D possibly corresponds to TRBD2 (5 bases). The V gene lost 2 bases and the J gene lost 4 bases, with 18 bases spanning the gap. Germline loops: CDR1 SGHVS, CDR2 FQNEAQ. This CDR3 spans 16 amino acids. The CDR3 is CASSLLTQELGYEQYF. CDR3 nucleotides: TGTGCCAGCAGCTTATTAACCCAGGAACTAGGTTACGAGCAGTACTTC.

V gene TRBV19 combines with J gene TRBJ2-3; 7 bases fit TRBD1. The CDR3 sequence is 15 residues long. Trimming removed 7 bases from V and 4 bases from J; junction bases left unmatched: 11. Germline V gene lookup returns CDR1 LNHDA and CDR2 SQIVND (reference sequence). The CDR3 bases are TGTGCCAGTACCACAGGGGACCTTGGGGCAGATACGCAGTATTTT. Amino acid sequence: CASTTGDLGADTQYF.

The table lists this clone with a count of one. This chain joins TRBV6-5 and TRBJ2-1, with 11 bases aligning to TRBD2. The CDR3 consists of 15 residues. V was pared by 5 bases and J by 3 bases, with 3 bases of the junction left unmatched. CDR1 is MNHEY and CDR2 is SVGAGI in the germline V gene. This CDR3 is CASSPTSGGYNEQFF. The CDR3 bases are TGTGCCAGCAGTCCAACTAGCGGGGGCTACAATGAGCAGTTCTTC.

The chain joins TRBV6-1 to TRBJ1-1; maybe TRBD1 (5 bases). With 4 bases removed from V and 1 base from J, the gap between germline ends came to 7 bases. Germline CDR1 is MNHNS and CDR2 is SASEGT. The CDR3 length is 13 residues. CDR3 amino acids: CASSATENTEAFF. The DNA for the CDR3 is TGTGCCAGCAGTGCGACAGAGAACACTGAAGCTTTCTTT.

Only one count was recorded for this clone. The chain has TRBV7-9 and TRBJ2-7; D unresolved. CDR1 SEHNR and CDR2 FQNEAQ come from the germline V gene (reference sequence). The ends were cut back, 1 base at V and 3 bases at J, with 7 bases in the middle. The CDR3 spans 13 residues. The CDR3, as DNA: TGTGCCAGCAGCTTAGACGGAGTCTACGAGCAGTACTTC. Protein product: CASSLDGVYEQYF.

The chain has TRBV2 and TRBJ1-2, with 8 bases lining up with TRBD1. The junction had 3 bases not matched to a gene; V was cut back by 8 bases and J by 4 bases. Germline CDR1 and CDR2: SNHLY and FYNNEI. The CDR3 totals 12 residues. The DNA for the CDR3 is TGTGCCAGCTGGGACAGGACCTATGGCTACACCTTC. Translation: CASWDRTYGYTF.

This clone was detected once. The chain combines TRBV10-3 with TRBJ2-7, with D unresolved. Between the trimmed V and J ends, which lost 4 bases and 2 bases, there was a span of 3 bases. The germline V gene encodes CDR1 ENHRY and CDR2 SYGVKD. This CDR3 is built from 11 residues. CDR3 amino acids: CAISGAYEQYF. CDR3 nucleotide sequence: TGTGCCATCAGTGGAGCCTACGAGCAGTACTTC.

The J gene is TRBJ2-1, the V gene TRBV13, with TRBD2 matching over 8 bases. This CDR3 comprises 13 residues. V gave up 3 bases and J gave up 10 bases; unmatched junction bases: 5. CDR1 is PRHDT and CDR2 is FYEKMQ in the germline V gene (reference sequence). CDR3 protein: CASSFLTSEEQFF. The CDR3 nucleotides are TGTGCCAGCAGCTTCCTGACTAGCGAGGAGCAGTTCTTC.

The V gene is TRBV7-8, the J gene TRBJ2-1; 9 bases agree with TRBD2. V lost 7 bases to trimming and J lost 6 bases; unmatched junction nucleotides: 13. The CDR3 loop spans 16 amino acids. CDR1 and CDR2 (germline): SGHVS, FQNEAQ. Here the CDR3 reads CASIPSGGLFGNEQFF. CDR3 nucleotide sequence: TGTGCCAGCATCCCAAGCGGGGGGCTGTTTGGCAATGAGCAGTTCTTC.

The V call is TRBV2, the J call TRBJ2-3; 9 positions match TRBD1. CDR1 is SNHLY and CDR2 is FYNNEI in the germline V gene. The CDR3 is 15 amino acids. Trimming cost V 7 bases and J 1 base; bases outside gene matches: 6. The CDR3 region is CASISRTGGTDTQYF. For the CDR3, the DNA is TGTGCCAGCATTTCGCGGACAGGGGGCACAGATACGCAGTATTTT.

The chain joins TRBV11-2 to TRBJ1-1; D ambiguous. From germline, CDR1 is SGHAT and CDR2 FQNNGV. This CDR3 contains 15 residues. The V end was cut by 2 bases, the J end by 4 bases, with 14 bases between. The DNA for the CDR3 is TGTGCCAGCAGCTTATTTTCGTTGGGGAGCACTGAAGCTTTCTTT. Translated: CASSLFSLGSTEAFF.

The chain employs TRBV30 and TRBJ2-2, with 8 bases matching TRBD1. The V gene end was trimmed by 4 bases and the J gene end by 0 bases; junction bases not matched to a gene: 7. CDR1 is GTSNPN and CDR2 is SVGIG in the germline V gene (reference sequence). The CDR3 sequence is 16 residues long. The CDR3 spells CAWITRDRSNTGELFF. The CDR3 nucleotides read TGTGCCTGGATTACTCGGGACAGGTCGAACACCGGGGAGCTGTTTTTT.

The chain is built from TRBV4-1 and TRBJ2-1; 10 positions match TRBD2. This CDR3 spans 15 amino acids. V was clipped by 7 bases and J by 5 bases; unmatched bases: 8. Germline V lookup: CDR1 MGHRA, CDR2 YSYEKL. The CDR3 DNA reads as TGCGCCAGCACCCTTTCTAGCGGGGGAGACAATGAGCAGTTCTTC. Translated, it gives CASTLSSGGDNEQFF.

CDR3 in amino acids: CASSQDPTFSYNEQFF. The CDR3 bases are TGCGCCAGCAGCCAAGATCCTACCTTCTCCTACAATGAGCAGTTCTTC. This rearrangement joins TRBV4-3 to TRBJ2-1; D gene unclear. The V end was cut by 0 bases, the J end by 0 bases, with 9 bases between. This CDR3 comprises 16 residues. CDR1 is LGHNA, CDR2 YSLEER, per germline.